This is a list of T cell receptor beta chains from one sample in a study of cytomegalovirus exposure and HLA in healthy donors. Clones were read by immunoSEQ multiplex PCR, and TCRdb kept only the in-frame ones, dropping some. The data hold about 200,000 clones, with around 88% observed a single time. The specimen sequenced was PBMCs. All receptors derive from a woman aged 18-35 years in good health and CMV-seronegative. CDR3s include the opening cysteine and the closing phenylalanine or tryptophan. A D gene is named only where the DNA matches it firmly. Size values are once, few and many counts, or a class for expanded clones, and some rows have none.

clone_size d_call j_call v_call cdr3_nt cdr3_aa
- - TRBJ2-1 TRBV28 TGTGCCAGCAGAACAGGGATAAGAGCCTACAATGAGCAGTTCTTC CASRTGIRAYNEQFF
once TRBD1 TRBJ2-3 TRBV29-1 TGCAGCGGCTCGACAGGGGTTTCGACAGATACGCAGTATTTT CSGSTGVSTDTQYF
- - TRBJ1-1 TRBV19 TGTGCCAGTAGTATAGGGTGGGGGGAGGATGAAGCTTTCTTT CASSIGWGEDEAFF
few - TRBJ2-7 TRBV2 TGTGCCAGCAGTTTGAGAGTCGAGCAGTACTTC CASSLRVEQYF
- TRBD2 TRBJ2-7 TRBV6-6 TGTGCCAGCAGTCAACCCTCTAGCGGGGGCATATACGAGCAGTACTTC CASSQPSSGGIYEQYF
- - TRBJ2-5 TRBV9 TGTGCCAGCAGCGCAGGACTATACGAGACCCAGTACTTC CASSAGLYETQYF
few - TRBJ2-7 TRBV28 TGTGCCAGCAGTTCGCCCCCCGGTAAGCAGTACTTC CASSSPPGKQYF
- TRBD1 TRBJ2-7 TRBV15 TGTGCCACCAGCAGAGGGGACAGCACGGTTTACGAGCAGTACTTC CATSRGDSTVYEQYF
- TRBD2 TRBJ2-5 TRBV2 TGTGCCAGCACACCCCGGGCTAGCGGGGAACAAGAGACCCAGTACTTC CASTPRASGEQETQYF
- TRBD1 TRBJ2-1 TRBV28 TGTGCCAGCAGATCCCCGACAGGGTCGAACAATGAGCAGTTCTTC CASRSPTGSNNEQFF
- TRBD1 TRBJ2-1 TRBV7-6 TGTGCCAGCAGGCTATATGGACAGGGGAAGGGCGAGCAGTTCTTC CASRLYGQGKGEQFF
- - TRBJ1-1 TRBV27 TGTGCCAGCAGTTTCGCAGAGAACACTGAAGCTTTCTTT CASSFAENTEAFF
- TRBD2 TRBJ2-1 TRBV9 TGTGCCAGCAGCGTATTTGCGGGAGGGGACAATGAGCAGTTCTTC CASSVFAGGDNEQFF
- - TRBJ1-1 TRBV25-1 TGTGCCAGCAGCTTTGTTGGAGGCACTGAAGCTTTCTTT CASSFVGGTEAFF
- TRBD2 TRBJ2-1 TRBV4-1 TGCGCCAGCAGCCAAGATGTATTGCTAGCGGGAGGGTTCAATGAGCAGTTCTTC CASSQDVLLAGGFNEQFF
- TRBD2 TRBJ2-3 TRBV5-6 TGTGCCAGCAGCCACATAGCGGGAGGGAAGATTGATACGCAGTATTTT CASSHIAGGKIDTQYF
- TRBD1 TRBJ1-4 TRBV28 TGTGCCAGCAGTTTTGACAGGGCGGGTGAAAAACTGTTTTTT CASSFDRAGEKLFF
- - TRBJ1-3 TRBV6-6 TGTGCCAGCAGTTACTCAACGAGCTCTGGAAACACCATATATTTT CASSYSTSSGNTIYF
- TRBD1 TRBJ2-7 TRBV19 TGTGCCAGCAGTTTCACCGGGACAGGATCCTACGAGCAGTACTTC CASSFTGTGSYEQYF
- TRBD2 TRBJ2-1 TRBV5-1 TGCGCCAGCAGCTTTGGGGGACTAGCGGGAGATACCCATGAGCAGTTCTTC CASSFGGLAGDTHEQFF
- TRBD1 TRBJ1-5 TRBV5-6 TGTGCCAGCAGCGGCCGGGACAGGTTCGTCTACGGCAATCAGCCCCAGCATTTT CASSGRDRFVYGNQPQHF
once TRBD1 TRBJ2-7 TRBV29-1 TGCAGCGTTGGAGGGGGACAGGGCCCCTACGAGCAGTACTTC CSVGGGQGPYEQYF
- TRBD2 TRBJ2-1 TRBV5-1 TGCGCCAGCAGCAATAGCGGGACCACCTACAATGAGCAGTTCTTC CASSNSGTTYNEQFF
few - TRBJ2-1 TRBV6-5 TGTGCCAGCGGGTCCGGAGCGGGCAATGAGCAGTTCTTC CASGSGAGNEQFF
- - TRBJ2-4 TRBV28 TGTGCCAGTGGAGGGGTGGTAGCCAAAAACATTCAGTACTTC CASGGVVAKNIQYF
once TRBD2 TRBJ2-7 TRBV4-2 TGTGCCAGCAGCCCTCGGACTAGCGGGACCTACGAGCAGTACTTC CASSPRTSGTYEQYF
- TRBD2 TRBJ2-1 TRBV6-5 TGTGCCAGCAGTTACACTAGCGGGAGGGTCCTCAATGAGCAGTTCTTC CASSYTSGRVLNEQFF
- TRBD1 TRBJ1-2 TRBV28 TGTGCCAGCAGGCGACAGGGGGTACGCGGCTACACCTTC CASRRQGVRGYTF
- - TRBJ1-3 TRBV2 TGTGCCAGCAGTGCGGACATAAGCTCTGGAAACACCATATATTTT CASSADISSGNTIYF
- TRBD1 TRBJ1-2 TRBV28 TGTGCCAGCGGGGACAGTAACTATGGCTACACCTTC CASGDSNYGYTF
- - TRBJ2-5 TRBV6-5 TGTGCCACCGACACAAGTCAAGAGACCCAGTACTTC CATDTSQETQYF
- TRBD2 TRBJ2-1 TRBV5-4 TGTGCCAGCAGCTTCTCTCCTTTGGGACTAGCGGGAGGGAATGAGCAGTTCTTC CASSFSPLGLAGGNEQFF
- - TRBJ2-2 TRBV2 TGTGCCAGCAGTGATGCTAGCGTCACCACCGGGGAGCTGTTTTTT CASSDASVTTGELFF
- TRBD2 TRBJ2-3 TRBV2 TGTGCCATACCAAGCGGGACTAGCACAGATACGCAGTATTTT CAIPSGTSTDTQYF
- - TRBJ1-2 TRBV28 TGTGCCACCCTAGACGGCTATGGCTACACCTTC CATLDGYGYTF
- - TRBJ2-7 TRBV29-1 TGCAGCGTTGAAGCTGAGGGCTCCTACGAGCAGTACTTC CSVEAEGSYEQYF
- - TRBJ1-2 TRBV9 TGTGCCAGCAGCGGGGCGTCCCGCTATGGCTACACCTTC CASSGASRYGYTF
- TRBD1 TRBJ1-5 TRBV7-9 TGTGCCAGCAGCCGGACAGGGGTAAATCAGCCCCAGCATTTT CASSRTGVNQPQHF
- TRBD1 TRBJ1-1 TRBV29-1 TGCAGCGTTGACGGACAGGGGTCCGTCACTGAAGCTTTCTTT CSVDGQGSVTEAFF
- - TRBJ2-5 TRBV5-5 TGTGCCAGCAGCTCCGCAGGGGTTCAAGAGACCCAGTACTTC CASSSAGVQETQYF
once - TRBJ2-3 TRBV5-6 TGTGCCAGCAGCTTGGGCCAACTCACAGATACGCAGTATTTT CASSLGQLTDTQYF
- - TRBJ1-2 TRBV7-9 TGTGCCAGCAGCTTAGCAGGCGGGGTTGGCTACACCTTC CASSLAGGVGYTF
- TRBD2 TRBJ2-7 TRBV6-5 TGTGCCAGCAGTTTTCTTGGGACTAGCGTCTCCTACGAGCAGTACTTC CASSFLGTSVSYEQYF